The TCR beta chain under discussion was sequenced for a study of early stage breast cancer tumors. As for the study in general: Most of the 16 invasive tumors were ER+, PR+ and HER2-.

Regarding this clone: The antigen is not known.

The CDR3 runs to 17 residues. Deletions cut 0 bases from V and 7 bases from J, with 22 bases between. Germline values: CDR1 LGHNA, CDR2 YNFKEQ. Study observations and caveats: Blood repertoires resembled normal breast more than tumor.

Data came from immunoSEQ multiplex PCR; TCRdb stores just in-frame clones and leaves some out. The data contain tens of thousands of clones, 60% to 85% of them singletons. The V call is TRBV4-2, the J call TRBJ2-7, with D perhaps TRBD2 (5 bases). Sequenced: blood. This receptor was taken from a person aged 25 to 40 with breast cancer. CDR3: CASSQEAGLGLAGEQYF. CDR3 bases: TGTGCCAGCAGCCAAGAGGCGGGTCTTGGGCTAGCTGGGGAGCAGTACTTC.